The T cell receptor beta chain under discussion was sequenced for a study of blood T cell repertoires in COVID-19. Study-wide context: T cells, B-cell-depleted T cells, or PBMCs provided the cDNA or gDNA that served as material.

Produced via immunoSEQ multiplex PCR; TCRdb's table is partial and in-frame only. The sample lists about 280,000 clones, 85% seen once, with roughly 2.6% in the top ten. This CDR3 has 17 residues. Germline-derived CDR1 and CDR2 are SGHNT and YYREEE (reference sequence). The junction had 5 bases not matched to a gene; V was cut back by 3 bases and J by 0 bases. The clonotype originates from a woman in her forties or fifties who had recovered from COVID-19. The J gene is TRBJ1-4, the V gene TRBV5-4; 10 bases are shared with TRBD1. What was sequenced was PBMCs or T cells enriched from blood (not recorded which). The CDR3 here is CASSSRDRGATNEKLFF. The CDR3 nucleotides are TGTGCCAGCAGCTCCCGGGACAGGGGTGCAACTAATGAAAAACTGTTTTTT.